Listed below are T cell receptor beta chains from one sample, sequenced in a study of cytomegalovirus exposure and HLA in healthy donors. Profiling relied on immunoSEQ multiplex PCR, and the TCRdb table lists in-frame clones only, not all of them. The sample lists 100,000 or so clones; around 80% were seen once. Sequenced: PBMCs. Receptors originate from a male donor in good health and CMV-seropositive. Both conserved end residues are part of each CDR3. Fields, in order: V gene, J gene, D gene, CDR3 protein. The D gene is left open where the match is weak.

TRBV14	TRBJ1-1	-	CASSQGGKAFF
TRBV7-3	TRBJ1-3	TRBD1	CASSFTGTGTGNTIYF
TRBV30	TRBJ2-5	-	CAWSVGRTGAQYF
TRBV4-1	TRBJ1-2	TRBD1	CASSPGTGGACGYTF
TRBV19	TRBJ1-5	-	CASMDSYSNQPQHF
TRBV29-1	TRBJ2-5	-	CSVPQGGETQYF
TRBV2	TRBJ2-5	-	CASTGSGETQYF
TRBV7-8	TRBJ1-4	-	CASSLDRVTNEKLFF
TRBV19	TRBJ1-2	-	CASSSREGGKYGYTF
TRBV6-5	TRBJ2-7	TRBD1	CASSWGGQGRYEQYF
TRBV6-1	TRBJ1-2	TRBD1	CASSEAWGQSRYGYTF
TRBV19	TRBJ1-2	-	CASSIGELANYGYTF
TRBV5-1	TRBJ2-3	TRBD2	CASSLDTGGAADTQYF
TRBV19	TRBJ2-5	-	CASSIRGETQYF
TRBV30	TRBJ2-7	TRBD2	CAWSVLLAGGEQYF
TRBV5-4	TRBJ2-3	-	CASSLVGAPDTQYF
TRBV2	TRBJ1-2	-	CASSPDLDGYTF
TRBV11-3	TRBJ2-7	TRBD1	CASSFLGQGVGYEQYF
TRBV7-9	TRBJ1-1	-	CASSLVFFDFEAFF
TRBV19	TRBJ1-1	-	CASRPPSGGTEAFF
TRBV7-9	TRBJ2-7	TRBD2	CASTTNTGTSVYEQYF
TRBV5-8	TRBJ1-2	-	CASSPPRPGSYGYTF
TRBV5-1	TRBJ2-7	-	CASSLTLQDEQYF
TRBV2	TRBJ2-3	TRBD2	CASSDRTSKNTDTQYF
TRBV7-7	TRBJ2-1	TRBD2	CASSMGTSGGNNEQFF
TRBV6-1	TRBJ1-4	-	CASSPDRTDEKLFF
TRBV28	TRBJ1-2	-	CAGGSTDYGYTF
TRBV28	TRBJ1-1	-	CASSLSPGSSTEAFF
TRBV6-1	TRBJ1-3	-	CASRHQQGGNTIYF
TRBV6-1	TRBJ2-2	TRBD1	CASSADRGLSGIGELFF
TRBV19	TRBJ1-5	-	CASGGSNQPQHF
TRBV7-6	TRBJ1-2	-	CASSQGTIYGYTF
TRBV6-6	TRBJ1-3	-	CASSYPGRVNTIYF
TRBV7-7	TRBJ2-4	-	CASSLAEQGIAKNIQYF
TRBV6-5	TRBJ1-2	TRBD1	CASRKTGDYGYTF
TRBV4-1	TRBJ2-5	-	CASSLRTRGGGVETQYF